Presented here are 30 T cell receptor beta chains from one specimen sequenced in a study of CD8+ T cells in alopecia areata. Documented treatment: oral pan-JAK inhibitor, 5-10 mg twice daily. Sequencing used cDNA as its template, made by extracting RNA and reverse transcribing it. The method was immunoSEQ multiplex PCR; TCRdb's version includes in-frame clones alone and lacks a portion of them. The repertoire holds 270,000 or so clones, roughly 60% seen once, with about 1.7% in the top ten. This specimen was CD4+ T cells sorted from blood, taken at week 24, from a patient treated with tofacitinib. These receptors came from a human donor with alopecia areata.

The rearrangement links TRBV25-1 to TRBJ1-1, with a weak D call TRBD1 (5 bases). The germline CDR1 and CDR2 sequences are MGHDK and SYGVNS. The V gene lost 3 bases and the J gene lost 11 bases, with 19 bases spanning the gap. The CDR3 length is 14 residues. The chain's CDR3 is CASSDRPIPKGAFF. In nucleotides, the CDR3 is TGTGCCAGCAGTGACAGGCCCATACCTAAGGGGGCTTTCTTT. The whole variable domain, filled in from reference TRBV25-1 and TRBJ1-1, reads EADIYQTPRYLVIGTGKKITLECSQTMGHDKMYWYQQDPGMELHLIHYSYGVNSTEKGDLSSESTVSRIRTEHFPLTLESARPSHTSQYLCASSDRPIPKGAFFGQGTRLTVV.

As regards this clone: The junction departs from the called germline gene at one end, perhaps through a read error. V and J are TRBV2 and TRBJ2-1; D is ambiguous. CDR1 and CDR2 (germline): SNHLY, FYNNEI. The CDR3 extends over 11 amino acids. The CDR3: CASSGYLYFLF. CDR3 DNA sequence: TGTGCCAGCAGTGGGTACCTGTACTTCCTCTTC.

The table lists this clone with a few counts. This chain links TRBV11-2 with TRBJ1-6; D call uncertain. V was pared by 0 bases and J by 2 bases, with 17 bases between. Germline loops: CDR1 SGHAT, CDR2 FQNNGV. The CDR3 totals 19 residues. CDR3 sequence reads: CASSLDGTRLRPYNSPLHF. The CDR3 nucleotides are TGTGCCAGCAGCTTAGATGGAACCAGACTAAGACCCTATAATTCACCCCTCCACTTT.

In DNA, the CDR3 is TGTGCCAGCAGCCCTGACTTCAGGGAGACCCAGTACTTC. The encoded protein is CASSPDFRETQYF. The chain is built from TRBV13 and TRBJ2-5, with D uncertain. With 5 bases removed from V and 5 bases from J, the gap between germline ends came to 12 bases. Germline values: CDR1 PRHDT, CDR2 FYEKMQ (reference sequence). This CDR3 has 13 amino acids.

The chain has TRBV7-9 and TRBJ1-1; possibly TRBD1 for D (6 bases). This CDR3 spans 14 amino acids. The V gene's germline CDR1 is SEHNR and CDR2 FQNEAQ (reference sequence). Trimming left V 3 bases short and J 1 base short, with 9 bases between. The CDR3 region is CASSFPGQNTEAFF. CDR3 nucleotide sequence: TGTGCCAGCAGCTTTCCGGGACAGAACACTGAAGCTTTCTTT. Looking up the rest from reference TRBV7-9 and TRBJ1-1 gives the full variable domain: DTGVSQNPRHKITKRGQNVTFRCDPISEHNRLYWYRQTLGQGPEFLTYFQNEAQLEKSRLLSDRFSAERPKGSFSTLEIQRTEQGDSAMYLCASSFPGQNTEAFFGQGTRLTVV.

The rearrangement joins TRBV27 to TRBJ2-5; D gene ambiguous. Germline V CDR1 and CDR2: MNHEY, SMNVEV (reference sequence). The CDR3 spans 14 residues. V lost 5 bases to trimming and J lost 5 bases, with 15 bases between them. This chain's CDR3 is CASSPYSGRETQYF. In nucleotides, the CDR3 is TGTGCCAGCAGTCCCTACTCGGGCCGGGAGACCCAGTACTTC.

The chain uses TRBV2 and TRBJ1-2; weak D call: TRBD1 (5 bases). Trimming took 7 bases from V and 7 from J, leaving 25 bases between them. CDR1 and CDR2 from the germline V gene are SNHLY and FYNNEI. The CDR3 consists of 16 residues. CDR3 in DNA: TGTGCCAGCATCCTTTCTCCGGGGCAAGGCTGGAGTGGCTACACCTTC. Protein sequence: CASILSPGQGWSGYTF.

V usage is TRBV19 and J usage is TRBJ1-5, with a possible D match to TRBD1 (5 bases). Germline CDR1 is LNHDA and CDR2 is SQIVND (reference sequence). V lost 7 bases and J 4 bases, leaving 11 bases between the germline ends. CDR3 length: 13 residues. In nucleotides, the CDR3 is TGTGCCAGTACCGGGACGGGTAATCAGCCCCAGCATTTT. Translating gives CASTGTGNQPQHF.

This chain uses TRBV4-2 with TRBJ1-1; D is unresolved. Germline V CDR1 and CDR2: LGHNA, YNFKEQ. The CDR3 length is 16 residues. The germline V and J ends were trimmed by 1 base and 5 bases, with 17 bases remaining between them. This CDR3 reads CASSQGLEGLPTEAFF. The CDR3 nucleotides read TGTGCCAGCAGCCAAGGGTTGGAGGGCTTGCCGACTGAAGCTTTCTTT.

Comment on this clone: Other DNA sequences in this sample translate to the same CDR3. This sequence joins TRBV5-4 and TRBJ2-7; no definite D call. The CDR3 runs 11 residues. Per the germline V gene, CDR1 is SGHNT and CDR2 is YYREEE (reference sequence). Trimming took off 3 bases at V and 0 bases at J, with 1 base between the two ends. The CDR3 DNA follows: TGTGCCAGCAGCTCCTCCTACGAGCAGTACTTC. Translated: CASSSSYEQYF.

The chain is built from TRBV7-2 and TRBJ2-3; 8 nucleotides align to TRBD2. The germline CDR1 and CDR2 sequences are SGHTA and FQGNSA. This CDR3 spans 16 amino acids. The ends lost 2 bases at V and 4 bases at J; junction bases unmatched: 8. CDR3 sequence reads: CASSLRGGGRADTQYF. The CDR3 region has the DNA TGTGCCAGCAGCTTAAGGGGCGGGGGGCGCGCAGATACGCAGTATTTT.

This chain joins TRBV5-6 and TRBJ2-1; a possible D gene is TRBD1 (6 bases). V gave up 4 bases and J gave up 3 bases, with 8 bases separating them. CDR3 length equals 13 residues. Germline V CDR1 and CDR2: SGHDT, YYEEEE. CDR3 protein: CASSRQVYNEQFF. CDR3 in DNA: TGTGCCAGCAGCCGACAGGTCTACAATGAGCAGTTCTTC.

This clone was detected only once. This chain links TRBV9 with TRBJ2-7; D is unresolved. This CDR3 has 15 residues. The V end lost 0 bases, the J end lost 6 bases, and 16 bases lay between the germline ends. CDR1 is SGDLS, CDR2 YYNGEE, per germline. The CDR3 DNA is TGTGCCAGCAGCGTAGGGCCAGATGGGCTCTCCGAGCAGTACTTC. This translates into CASSVGPDGLSEQYF.

J is TRBJ1-2 and V is TRBV5-4; TRBD1 matches at 10 bases. CDR3 length: 14 amino acids. From germline, CDR1 is SGHNT and CDR2 YYREEE (reference sequence). V was clipped by 0 bases and J by 10 bases; unmatched bases: 6. CDR3 residues: CASSLEAGQGFYTF. In DNA, the CDR3 is TGTGCCAGCAGCTTGGAGGCGGGACAGGGGTTCTACACCTTC.

The chain couples TRBV29-1 to TRBJ2-6; D might be TRBD1 or TRBD2, each matching 5 bases. The CDR3 length is 14 residues. The germline V gene encodes CDR1 SQVTM and CDR2 ANQGSEA. The V and J ends lost 3 bases and 2 bases respectively, with 8 bases between them. Written as DNA, the CDR3 is TGCAGCGTTGATGTGGGGGCTGGGGCCAACGTCCTGACTTTC. Residues: CSVDVGAGANVLTF. The full variable domain, in which reference TRBV29-1 and TRBJ2-6 provide the parts outside the CDR3, is SAVISQKPSRDICQRGTSLTIQCQVDSQVTMMFWYRQQPGQSLTLIATANQGSEATYESGFVIDKFPISRPNLTFSTLTVSNMSPEDSSIYLCSVDVGAGANVLTFGAGSRLTVL.

The V call is TRBV30, the J call TRBJ1-2; D remains unclear. The germline V gene encodes CDR1 GTSNPN and CDR2 SVGIG (reference sequence). Trimming took 7 bases from V and 0 from J, leaving 12 bases between them. The CDR3 runs 13 residues. CDR3 loop: CASDTRANYGYTF. CDR3 DNA: TGTGCCTCCGACACCCGAGCTAACTATGGCTACACCTTC.

The chain recombines TRBV15 with TRBJ1-2; D not certain. V lost 0 bases and J lost 5, with 13 bases in between. Per germline, CDR1 LNHNV and CDR2 YYDKDF (reference sequence). The CDR3 has 15 residues. CDR3 sequence reads: CATSRDPTPVYGYTF. The CDR3 region has the DNA TGTGCCACCAGCAGAGATCCCACCCCGGTGTATGGCTACACCTTC. The full variable domain, in which reference TRBV15 and TRBJ1-2 provide the parts outside the CDR3, is DAMVIQNPRYQVTQFGKPVTLSCSQTLNHNVMYWYQQKSSQAPKLLFHYYDKDFNNEADTPDNFQSRRPNTSFCFLDIRSPGLGDTAMYLCATSRDPTPVYGYTFGSGTRLTVV.

In this sample, this clone turned up a few times. The rearrangement uses TRBV29-1 and TRBJ2-7; maybe TRBD1 (6 bases). V gave up 4 bases and J gave up 4 bases, with 14 bases separating them. Germline CDR1 and CDR2: SQVTM and ANQGSEA. The CDR3 is 13 residues long. CDR3 sequence reads: CSVGLQGTYEQYF. For the CDR3, the DNA is TGCAGCGTTGGTTTACAGGGAACTTACGAGCAGTACTTC.

The CDR3 nucleotides read TGTGCCAGCAGCGTAGGTTATTCAGGGGGTCAGCCCCAGCATTTT. Translating it yields CASSVGYSGGQPQHF. The V call is TRBV9, the J call TRBJ1-5; 7 positions agree with TRBD1. Losses at the gene ends were 0 bases for V and 6 bases for J; bases not matched to a gene: 6. CDR3 size: 15 residues. Germline loops: CDR1 SGDLS, CDR2 YYNGEE.

On this clone itself: This specimen includes other DNA sequences encoding the same CDR3. The chain uses TRBV30 and TRBJ2-5, with 7 bases matching TRBD1. The CDR3 has 13 residues. From germline, CDR1 is GTSNPN and CDR2 SVGIG (reference sequence). The trim removed 1 base at V and 4 bases at J, leaving 3 bases unmatched. CDR3 in amino acids: CAWSGTGRETQYF. In DNA, the CDR3 is TGTGCCTGGAGTGGGACAGGCAGAGAGACCCAGTACTTC.

This clone has just a few counts. This chain uses TRBV2 with TRBJ2-3; D is tentatively TRBD1 or TRBD2 (5 bases each). This CDR3 is built from 14 residues. CDR1 is SNHLY, CDR2 FYNNEI, per germline. V was shortened by 6 bases and J by 3 bases, with 13 bases between the two germline ends. The CDR3 DNA is TGTGCCAGCAGCGTCGGGACGGGGACAGATACGCAGTATTTT. Protein sequence: CASSVGTGTDTQYF.

DNA for the CDR3: TGTGCCAGCAGTCCCCAACAGGGACGGGAGACCCAGTACTTC. Its translation is CASSPQQGRETQYF. This chain joins TRBV6-1 and TRBJ2-5, with a possible D match to TRBD1 (6 bases). Germline V gene data show CDR1 as MNHNS and CDR2 as SASEGT. The CDR3 consists of 14 residues. Trimming left V 5 bases short and J 5 bases short, with 15 bases between.

CDR3 sequence reads: CASGQDGKQPQHF. DNA for the CDR3: TGTGCCAGCGGCCAGGACGGTAAACAGCCCCAGCATTTT. The chain uses TRBV2 and TRBJ1-5; the D is unclear. Per the germline V gene, CDR1 is SNHLY and CDR2 is FYNNEI. Trimming left V 8 bases short and J 7 bases short, with 15 bases between. The CDR3 contains 13 residues.

The chain links TRBV30 to TRBJ2-7; 9 bases fit TRBD1. Germline CDR1 and CDR2: GTSNPN and SVGIG (reference sequence). Trimming took 1 base from V and 5 from J; bases not matched to a gene: 6. CDR3 length: 14 amino acids. CDR3 sequence (DNA): TGTGCCTGGAGTGCCAACAGGGGGCTCGACGAGCAGTACTTC. It yields the protein CAWSANRGLDEQYF.

This clone was counted only a few times. DNA of the CDR3: TGTGCCTGGAGTGTCAGTGGGCGACGGGGGACTGAAGCTTTCTTT. Its translation is CAWSVSGRRGTEAFF. V and J are TRBV30 and TRBJ1-1; TRBD1 might be the D (5 bases). CDR3 length: 15 amino acids. Trimming stripped 0 bases from V and 5 bases from J, with 16 bases between. Germline V gives CDR1 GTSNPN, CDR2 SVGIG (reference sequence).

The chain joins TRBV25-1 to TRBJ1-1; 7 positions agree with TRBD1. The length of the CDR3 is 15 residues. With V trimmed by 6 bases and J by 4 bases, 11 bases remained unmatched. The germline gives CDR1 MGHDK, CDR2 SYGVNS. CDR3 protein: CASRETGKLATEAFF. DNA of the CDR3: TGTGCCAGCAGGGAGACAGGGAAGTTGGCCACTGAAGCTTTCTTT.

The chain joins TRBV4-2 to TRBJ2-3; possibly TRBD2 for D (6 bases). Germline-derived CDR1 and CDR2 are LGHNA and YNFKEQ. Trimming cost V 0 bases and J 0 bases, with 7 bases left between them. The length of the CDR3 is 15 residues. The CDR3: CASSQDGTSTDTQYF. The CDR3 bases are TGTGCCAGCAGCCAAGATGGGACTAGCACAGATACGCAGTATTTT.

This chain links TRBV6-5 with TRBJ1-6; 9 bases fit TRBD1. This CDR3 contains 15 residues. Germline V gene data show CDR1 as MNHEY and CDR2 as SVGAGI. Trimming removed 4 bases from V and 8 bases from J; junction bases left unmatched: 6. The CDR3 DNA follows: TGTGCCAGCAGTTTTAACAGGGGGCTTGATTCACCCCTCCACTTT. The encoded protein is CASSFNRGLDSPLHF.

This chain links TRBV18 with TRBJ1-1; possible D gene TRBD1, 5 bases. Germline assignment: CDR1 KGHSH and CDR2 LQKENI. V was trimmed by 3 bases and J by 4 bases, leaving 9 bases between them. The CDR3 is 13 residues long. The CDR3 protein is CASSPEGRTEAFF. Written as DNA, the CDR3 is TGTGCCAGCTCACCCGAGGGGCGCACTGAAGCTTTCTTT.

This chain links TRBV11-2 with TRBJ1-1; TRBD1 agrees at 10 bases. Trimming took 4 bases from V and 6 from J; bases not matched to a gene: 8. This CDR3 is 15 amino acids long. CDR1 and CDR2 (germline): SGHAT, FQNNGV. CDR3 nucleotides: TGTGCCAGCAGCTCTCTGACAGGGGGCTGGTCTGAAGCTTTCTTT. It yields the protein CASSSLTGGWSEAFF.